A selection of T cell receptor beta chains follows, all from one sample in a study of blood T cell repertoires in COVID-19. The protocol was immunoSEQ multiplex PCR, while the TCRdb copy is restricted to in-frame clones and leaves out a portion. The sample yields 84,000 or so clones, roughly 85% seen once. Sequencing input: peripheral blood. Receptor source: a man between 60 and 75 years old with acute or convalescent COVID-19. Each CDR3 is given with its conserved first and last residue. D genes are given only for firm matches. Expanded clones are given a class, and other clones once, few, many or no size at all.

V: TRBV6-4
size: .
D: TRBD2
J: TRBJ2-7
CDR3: CASRPSGGAPYEQYF
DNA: TGTGCCAGCAGGCCTAGCGGGGGGGCTCCCTACGAGCAGTACTTC

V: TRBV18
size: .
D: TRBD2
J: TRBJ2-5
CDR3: CASSPRSSGLLQETQYF
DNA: TGTGCCAGCTCACCACGGTCTAGCGGCCTATTACAAGAGACCCAGTACTTC

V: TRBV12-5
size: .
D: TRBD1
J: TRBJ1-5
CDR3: CASGLGTGVRQPQHF
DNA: TGTGCTAGTGGTTTGGGGACAGGGGTCCGTCAGCCCCAGCATTTT

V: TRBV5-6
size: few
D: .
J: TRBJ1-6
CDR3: CASLSSYNSPLHF
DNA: TGTGCCAGCCTATCCTCCTATAATTCACCCCTCCACTTT

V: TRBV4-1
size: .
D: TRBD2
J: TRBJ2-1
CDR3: CASSQVDLGLAYNEQFF
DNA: TGCGCCAGCAGCCAAGTCGATTTAGGACTAGCATACAATGAGCAGTTCTTC

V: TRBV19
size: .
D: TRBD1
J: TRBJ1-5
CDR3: CASSRQGVNQPQHF
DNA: TGTGCCAGTAGTCGACAGGGAGTCAATCAGCCCCAGCATTTT

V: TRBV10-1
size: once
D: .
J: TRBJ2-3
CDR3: CASSRGYGSPDTQYF
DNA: TGCGCCAGCTCCAGGGGCTATGGGTCCCCAGATACGCAGTATTTT

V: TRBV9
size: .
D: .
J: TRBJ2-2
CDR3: CASSPTDTGELFF
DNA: TGTGCCAGCAGCCCGACAGACACCGGGGAGCTGTTTTTT

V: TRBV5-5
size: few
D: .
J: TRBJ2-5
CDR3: CASSQTAVLGETQYF
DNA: TGTGCCAGCAGCCAGACGGCGGTACTAGGGGAGACCCAGTACTTC

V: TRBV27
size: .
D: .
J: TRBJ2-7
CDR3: CASSLRSWGLDYEQYF
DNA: TGTGCCAGCAGTTTAAGAAGCTGGGGGCTAGACTACGAGCAGTACTTC

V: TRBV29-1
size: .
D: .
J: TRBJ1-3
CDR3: CSVDPGSGNTIYF
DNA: TGCAGCGTTGATCCGGGCTCTGGAAACACCATATATTTT

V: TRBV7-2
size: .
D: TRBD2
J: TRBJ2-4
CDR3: CASSYVAGELAKNIQYF
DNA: TGTGCCAGCAGCTACGTAGCGGGGGAGCTAGCCAAAAACATTCAGTACTTC

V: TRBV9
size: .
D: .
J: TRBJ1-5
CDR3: CASSVAPTEDQPQHF
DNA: TGTGCCAGCAGCGTAGCACCGACTGAGGATCAGCCCCAGCATTTT

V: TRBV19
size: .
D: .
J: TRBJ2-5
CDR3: CASSIGQGTETQYF
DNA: TGTGCCAGTAGTATAGGTCAGGGGACCGAGACCCAGTACTTC

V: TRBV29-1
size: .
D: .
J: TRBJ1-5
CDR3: CSVLTRGIQNSNQPQHF
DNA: TGCAGCGTTTTAACTCGGGGGATCCAGAATAGCAATCAGCCCCAGCATTTT

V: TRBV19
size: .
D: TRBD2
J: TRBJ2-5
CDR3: CASSTTRTSGTETQYF
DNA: TGTGCCAGTAGTACTACAAGAACTAGCGGGACAGAGACCCAGTACTTC

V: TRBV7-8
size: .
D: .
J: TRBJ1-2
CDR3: CASSLVRSANYGYTF
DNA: TGTGCCAGCAGCTTAGTTCGCAGCGCTAACTATGGCTACACCTTC

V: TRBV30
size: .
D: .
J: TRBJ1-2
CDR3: CALGYRDPFGYTF
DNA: TGTGCCCTGGGGTACAGGGATCCGTTTGGCTACACCTTC

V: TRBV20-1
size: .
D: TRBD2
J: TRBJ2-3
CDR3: CSASSPSGGPTDTQYF
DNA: TGCAGTGCTAGTTCCCCTAGCGGGGGACCCACAGATACGCAGTATTTT

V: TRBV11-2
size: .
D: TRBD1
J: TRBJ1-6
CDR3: CASSLRTGNNSPLHF
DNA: TGTGCCAGCAGCTTAAGGACAGGGAATAATTCACCCCTCCACTTT

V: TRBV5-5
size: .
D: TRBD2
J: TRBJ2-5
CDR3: CASSQTGTSGLETQYF
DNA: TGTGCCAGCAGCCAAACCGGGACTAGTGGTTTGGAGACCCAGTACTTC

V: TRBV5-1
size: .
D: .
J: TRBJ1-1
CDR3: CASSEGHPEVEAFF
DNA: TGCGCCAGCAGCGAAGGACACCCCGAGGTTGAAGCTTTCTTT

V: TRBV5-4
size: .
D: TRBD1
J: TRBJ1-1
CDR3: CASSERQGGTEAFF
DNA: TGTGCCAGCAGCGAGAGACAGGGTGGGACTGAAGCTTTCTTT

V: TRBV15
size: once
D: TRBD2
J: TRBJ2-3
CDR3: CATSRDLAGGRFTDTQYF
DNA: TGTGCCACCAGCAGAGATCTAGCGGGGGGGCGGTTCACAGATACGCAGTATTTT

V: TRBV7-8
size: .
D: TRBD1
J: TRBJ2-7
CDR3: CASSPRTGKSYEQYF
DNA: TGTGCCAGCAGCCCCCGGACAGGGAAGTCCTACGAGCAGTACTTC

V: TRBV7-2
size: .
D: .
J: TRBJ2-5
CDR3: CASSSRAVTSRETQYF
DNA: TGTGCCAGCAGCTCTAGAGCAGTTACTAGCCGGGAGACCCAGTACTTC

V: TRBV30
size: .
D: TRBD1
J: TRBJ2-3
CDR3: CAWSQGASTDTQYF
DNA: TGTGCCTGGTCTCAGGGGGCCAGCACAGATACGCAGTATTTT

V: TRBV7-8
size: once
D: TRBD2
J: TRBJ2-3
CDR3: CASSLGTSGGSIADTQYF
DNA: TGTGCCAGCAGCCTGGGGACTAGCGGGGGGAGTATAGCAGATACGCAGTATTTT

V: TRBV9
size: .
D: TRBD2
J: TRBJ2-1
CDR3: CASSAPGLAGFDEQFF
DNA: TGTGCCAGCAGCGCGCCGGGACTAGCGGGGTTTGATGAGCAGTTCTTC

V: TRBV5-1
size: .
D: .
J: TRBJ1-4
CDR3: CASRGSWNEKLFF
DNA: TGCGCCAGCAGGGGCAGCTGGAATGAAAAACTGTTTTTT

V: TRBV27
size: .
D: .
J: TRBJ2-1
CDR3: CASSLRSSYNEQFF
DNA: TGTGCCAGCAGCCTGCGGAGCTCCTACAATGAGCAGTTCTTC

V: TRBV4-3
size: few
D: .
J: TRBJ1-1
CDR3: CASSQARFSANTEAFF
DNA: TGCGCCAGCAGCCAAGCTCGTTTTAGCGCGAACACTGAAGCTTTCTTT

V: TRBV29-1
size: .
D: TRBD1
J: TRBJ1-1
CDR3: CSGDRGLTEAFF
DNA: TGCAGCGGGGACAGGGGGCTCACTGAAGCTTTCTTT

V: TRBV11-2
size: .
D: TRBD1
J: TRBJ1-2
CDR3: CASAKSSQGGYYGYTF
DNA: TGTGCCAGCGCCAAGTCCAGCCAGGGGGGATACTATGGCTACACCTTC

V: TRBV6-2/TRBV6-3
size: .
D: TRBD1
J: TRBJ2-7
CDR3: CASSYTRQGKRAYEQYF
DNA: TGTGCCAGCAGTTACACGAGACAGGGGAAAAGAGCCTACGAGCAGTACTTC

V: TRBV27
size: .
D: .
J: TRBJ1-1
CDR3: CASSFGGMNTEAFF
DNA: TGTGCCAGCAGTTTTGGAGGGATGAACACTGAAGCTTTCTTT

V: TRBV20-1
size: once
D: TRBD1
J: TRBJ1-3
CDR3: CSASKTGATGNTIYF
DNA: TGCAGTGCTAGTAAAACAGGGGCCACTGGAAACACCATATATTTT

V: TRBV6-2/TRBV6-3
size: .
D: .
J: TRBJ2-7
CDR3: CASSYGGNYEQYF
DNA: TGTGCCAGCAGTTACGGCGGAAACTACGAGCAGTACTTC

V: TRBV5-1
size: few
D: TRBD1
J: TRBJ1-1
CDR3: CASSLGGRDSEAFF
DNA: TGCGCCAGCAGCTTGGGGGGACGGGACAGCGAAGCTTTCTTT

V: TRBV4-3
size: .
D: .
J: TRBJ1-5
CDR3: CASSQATGNQPQHF
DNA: TGCGCCAGCAGCCAAGCAACAGGGAATCAGCCCCAGCATTTT

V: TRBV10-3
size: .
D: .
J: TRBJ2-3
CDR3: CAISGEGGTDTQYF
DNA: TGTGCCATCAGTGGGGAGGGGGGCACAGATACGCAGTATTTT

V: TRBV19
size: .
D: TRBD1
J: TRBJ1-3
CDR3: CASRTGAGNTIYF
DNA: TGTGCCAGTAGGACAGGGGCCGGAAACACCATATATTTT